This T cell receptor beta chain was profiled in a study of T cells in Graves' hyperthyroidism and ophthalmopathy. The CDR3 has 11 amino acids. Unmatched junction bases numbered 2, after V lost 4 bases and J lost 15 bases. In germline, CDR1 is SGHDN, CDR2 FVKESK. Enrolled ophthalmopathy patients presented with a Clinical Activity Score of at least 3, a NOSPECS grade of at least 4, and disease duration under 3 months. Exclusion followed for patients with uncontrolled infection, other autoimmune disease, pregnancy or lactation. On the basis of clinical symptoms, serum thyroxine and TRAb, thyroid ultrasound and orbital computed tomography, diagnoses were made. Amplification targeted TCR beta CDR3 regions from RNA transcripts. A first-round RT-PCR of the TCR CDR3 used the HTBI primer set. Using its own MiXCR run on the multiplex PCR reads, TCRdb lists one record per CDR3 protein. In the table there are hundreds of thousands of distinct CDR3 sequences, approximately 14% of which are singletons.

V usage is TRBV14 and J usage is TRBJ2-1; the match to TRBD2 covers 11 bases. The clonotype was recovered from a woman between 50 and 59 years old with Graves' ophthalmopathy. The sequenced material came from blood. CDR3 in DNA: TGTGCCAGCAGCCTTAGCGGGAGGGTGTTCTTC. Translation: CASSLSGRVFF.